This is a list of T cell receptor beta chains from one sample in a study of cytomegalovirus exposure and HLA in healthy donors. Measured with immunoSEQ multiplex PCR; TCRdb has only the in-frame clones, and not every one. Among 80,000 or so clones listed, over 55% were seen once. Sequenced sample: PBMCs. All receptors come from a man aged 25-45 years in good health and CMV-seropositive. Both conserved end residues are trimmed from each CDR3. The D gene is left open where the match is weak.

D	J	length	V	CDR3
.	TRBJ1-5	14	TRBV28	ASSLVAGYSNQPQH
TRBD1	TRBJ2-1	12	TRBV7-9	ASGRDSSYNEQF
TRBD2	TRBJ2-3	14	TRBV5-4	ASNTLSGGASDTQY
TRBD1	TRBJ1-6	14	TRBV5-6	ASSPLTGDNNSPLH
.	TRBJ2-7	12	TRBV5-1	ASSLGPRGSEQY
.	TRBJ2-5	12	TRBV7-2	ASSPRATGETQY
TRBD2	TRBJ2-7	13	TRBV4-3	ASSQVLADSYEQY
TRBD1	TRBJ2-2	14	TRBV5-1	ASSLATGSNSGELF
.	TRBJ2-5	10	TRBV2	ASSRGQETQY
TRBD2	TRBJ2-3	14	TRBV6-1	ASSEAFASGADTQY
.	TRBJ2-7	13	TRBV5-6	ASSLMRPTSYEQY
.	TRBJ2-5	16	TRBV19	ASSIDHRGYTHAETQY